This is a list of T cell receptor beta chains from one sample in a study of blood T cells in healthy people across ages. TCRdb re-called the 5' RACE reads through MiXCR, storing one row per CDR3 protein. The sample yields some 1.5 million distinct CDR3 sequences, about 42% seen once. What was sequenced was blood. The receptors shown here come from a woman aged 18-29 years in good health. Both conserved end residues are part of each CDR3. A D gene is named only where the DNA matches it firmly. Expanded clones get a size class; other rows say once, few or many, or leave the size out.

CDR3: CASLATANTEAFF
DNA: TGTGCCAGCCTGGCTACAGCGAACACTGAAGCTTTCTTT
J: TRBJ1-1
size: .
V: TRBV6-2/TRBV6-3
D: .

CDR3: CASSPWTVGNQPQHF
DNA: TGTGCCAGCAGCCCCTGGACGGTAGGGAATCAGCCCCAGCATTTT
J: TRBJ1-5
size: .
V: TRBV5-6
D: .

CDR3: CSGLQGASYEQYF
DNA: TGCAGCGGACTCCAGGGCGCTAGCTACGAGCAGTACTTC
J: TRBJ2-7
size: many
V: TRBV29-1
D: .

CDR3: CASSLAGLAGYEQFF
DNA: TGCGCCAGCAGCTTGGCGGGACTAGCGGGGTACGAGCAGTTCTTC
J: TRBJ2-1
size: few
V: TRBV5-1
D: TRBD2

CDR3: CASSYGQGRPTNTEAFF
DNA: TGTGCCAGCAGTTACGGGCAGGGGAGGCCCACGAACACTGAAGCTTTCTTT
J: TRBJ1-1
size: .
V: TRBV6-5
D: .

CDR3: CASSIAEKLFF
DNA: TGTGCCAGCAGTATCGCGGAAAAACTGTTTTTT
J: TRBJ1-4
size: .
V: TRBV6-2/TRBV6-3
D: .

CDR3: CSARGGTNLGGGYTF
DNA: TGCAGTGCCCGGGGAGGGACAAACCTCGGCGGTGGCTACACCTTC
J: TRBJ1-2
size: .
V: TRBV20-1
D: .

CDR3: CASSHLLAKDEQFF
DNA: TGCGCCAGCAGCCACCTACTAGCGAAAGATGAGCAGTTCTTC
J: TRBJ2-1
size: few
V: TRBV4-1
D: TRBD2

CDR3: CASSLEQFQETQYF
DNA: TGCGCCAGCAGCTTGGAGCAGTTCCAAGAGACCCAGTACTTC
J: TRBJ2-5
size: .
V: TRBV5-1
D: .

CDR3: CASSQDFNTHTGELFF
DNA: TGTGCCAGCAGCCAAGATTTTAACACCCACACCGGGGAGCTGTTTTTT
J: TRBJ2-2
size: .
V: TRBV14
D: .

CDR3: CASSRWGMADTQYF
DNA: TGTGCCAGCAGTCGGTGGGGGATGGCAGATACGCAGTATTTT
J: TRBJ2-3
size: few
V: TRBV28
D: .

CDR3: CASSFPGWAVVNEQFF
DNA: TGTGCCAGCAGTTTCCCAGGGTGGGCCGTAGTCAATGAGCAGTTCTTC
J: TRBJ2-1
size: .
V: TRBV7-2
D: .

CDR3: CASSVNGADETQYF
DNA: TGTGCCAGCAGCGTCAACGGGGCTGACGAGACCCAGTACTTC
J: TRBJ2-5
size: .
V: TRBV3-1
D: .

CDR3: CASSKRKGPVRGYEQYF
DNA: TGTGCCAGCAGCAAAAGAAAGGGGCCAGTCAGGGGCTACGAGCAGTACTTC
J: TRBJ2-7
size: few
V: TRBV21-1
D: .

CDR3: CSVDGTSVRQETQYF
DNA: TGCAGCGTTGATGGGACTAGCGTTCGCCAAGAGACCCAGTACTTC
J: TRBJ2-5
size: .
V: TRBV29-1
D: TRBD2

CDR3: CASTRERNQPQHF
DNA: TGTGCCAGCACCCGGGAGCGCAATCAGCCCCAGCATTTT
J: TRBJ1-5
size: .
V: TRBV12-3/TRBV12-4
D: .

CDR3: CASSLECEQYF
DNA: TGTGCCAGCAGTTTGGAATGCGAGCAGTACTTC
J: TRBJ2-7
size: few
V: TRBV12-3/TRBV12-4
D: .

CDR3: CSARNDRDSSPPHF
DNA: TGCAGTGCTAGAAACGACAGGGATTCTTCACCCCCCCACTTT
J: TRBJ1-6
size: .
V: TRBV20-1
D: TRBD1

CDR3: CASSLTGVGYEQYF
DNA: TGTGCCAGCAGTCTCACAGGGGTTGGCTACGAGCAGTACTTC
J: TRBJ2-7
size: many
V: TRBV12-3/TRBV12-4
D: TRBD1